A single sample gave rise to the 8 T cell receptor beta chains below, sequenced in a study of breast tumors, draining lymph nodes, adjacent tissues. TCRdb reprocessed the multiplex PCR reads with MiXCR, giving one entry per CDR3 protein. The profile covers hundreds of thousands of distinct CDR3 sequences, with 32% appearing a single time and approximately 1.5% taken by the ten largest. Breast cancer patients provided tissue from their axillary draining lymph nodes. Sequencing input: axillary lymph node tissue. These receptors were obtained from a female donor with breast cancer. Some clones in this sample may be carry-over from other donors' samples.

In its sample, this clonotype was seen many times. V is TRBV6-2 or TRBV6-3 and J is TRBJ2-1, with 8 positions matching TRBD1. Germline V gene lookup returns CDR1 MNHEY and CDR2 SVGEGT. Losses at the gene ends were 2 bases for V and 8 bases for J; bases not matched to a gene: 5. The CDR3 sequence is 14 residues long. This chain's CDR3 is CASSYLQGADEQFF. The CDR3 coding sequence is TGTGCCAGCAGTTACCTCCAGGGGGCCGATGAGCAGTTCTTC.

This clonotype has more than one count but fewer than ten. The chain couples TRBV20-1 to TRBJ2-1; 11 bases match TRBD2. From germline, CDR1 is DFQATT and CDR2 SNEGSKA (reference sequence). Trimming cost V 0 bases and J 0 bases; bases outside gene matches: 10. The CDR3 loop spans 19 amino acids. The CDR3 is CSARDSLAGALGSYNEQFF. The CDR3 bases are TGCAGTGCTAGAGATTCACTAGCGGGGGCGCTTGGCTCCTACAATGAGCAGTTCTTC.

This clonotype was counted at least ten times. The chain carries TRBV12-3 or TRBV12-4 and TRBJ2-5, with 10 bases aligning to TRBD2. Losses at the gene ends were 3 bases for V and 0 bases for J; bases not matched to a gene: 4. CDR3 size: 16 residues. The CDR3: CASSFGSGRNQETQYF. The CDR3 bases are TGTGCCAGCAGTTTCGGTAGCGGGAGGAACCAAGAGACCCAGTACTTC.

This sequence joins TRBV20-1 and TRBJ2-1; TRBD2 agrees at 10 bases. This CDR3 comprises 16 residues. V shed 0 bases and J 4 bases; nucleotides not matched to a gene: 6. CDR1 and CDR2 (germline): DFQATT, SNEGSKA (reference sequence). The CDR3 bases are TGCAGTGCTAGAGATCCGGGGACTAGCGCATACAATGAGCAGTTCTTC. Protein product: CSARDPGTSAYNEQFF.

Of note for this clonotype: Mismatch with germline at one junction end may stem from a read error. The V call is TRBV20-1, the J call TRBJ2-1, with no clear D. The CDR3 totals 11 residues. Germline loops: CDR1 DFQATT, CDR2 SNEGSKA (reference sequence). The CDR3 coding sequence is TGCAGTGCAAGCCTATACAATGAGCAGTCCTTC. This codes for CSASLYNEQSF.

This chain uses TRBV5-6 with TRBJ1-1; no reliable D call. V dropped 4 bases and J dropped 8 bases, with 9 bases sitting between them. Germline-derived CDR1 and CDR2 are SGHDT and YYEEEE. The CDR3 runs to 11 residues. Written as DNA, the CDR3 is TGTGCCAGCAGCCTGACAAGCGAAGCTTTCTTT. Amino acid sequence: CASSLTSEAFF.

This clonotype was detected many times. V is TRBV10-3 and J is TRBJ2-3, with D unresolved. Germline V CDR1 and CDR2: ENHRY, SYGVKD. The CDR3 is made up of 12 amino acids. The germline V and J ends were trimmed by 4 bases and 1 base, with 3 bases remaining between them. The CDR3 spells CAISGGTDTQYF. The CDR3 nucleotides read TGTGCCATCAGTGGTGGCACAGATACGCAGTATTTT.

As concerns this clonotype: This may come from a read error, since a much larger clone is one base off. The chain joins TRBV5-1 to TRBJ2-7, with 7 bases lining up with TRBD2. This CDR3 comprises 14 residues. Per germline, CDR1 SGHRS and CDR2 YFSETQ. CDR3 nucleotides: TGCGCCAGCCGGCCGGGACTAATCTTCTACGAGCAGCACTTC. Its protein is CASRPGLIFYEQHF.